This note documents a single T cell receptor beta chain sequence. The data were taken from a study of Ad26.COV2.S vaccination and SARS-CoV-2 variants. In the study overall: Donor was assigned to the Ad26.COV2.S arm of trial COV1001. Ad26.COV2.S, an intramuscular injection, was given once or twice 56 days apart.

Regarding treatment: roughly 18 received Ad26.COV2.S at low or high dose, single or two shots; 5 received placebo; per-sample allocation not given. Samples analyzed were those drawn on day 63 after the first vaccine or placebo injection. Sequencing was performed with immunoSEQ multiplex PCR; in TCRdb, only in-frame clones are kept and a portion is missing. Seen here are 300,000 to 500,000 clones, roughly nine tenths observed once, and the top ten hold 3% to 4.5%. The material was peripheral blood, obtained in a trial of Ad26.COV2.S vaccine versus placebo. The clonotype comes from a person aged 18-65 years who received the Ad26.COV2.S COVID-19 vaccine or a placebo.

The CDR3 region is CASSISRADYGYTF. CDR3 coding DNA: TGTGCCAGTAGTATATCCAGGGCGGACTATGGCTACACCTTC. The chain has TRBV19 and TRBJ1-2; possibly TRBD1 for D (5 bases). V lost 2 bases and J 3 bases, leaving 10 bases between the germline ends. Germline V lookup: CDR1 LNHDA, CDR2 SQIVND (reference sequence). The CDR3 runs 14 residues.